These 16 T cell receptor beta chains share one sample of origin, sequenced in a study of blood T cell repertoires in COVID-19. Sequencing was performed with immunoSEQ multiplex PCR; in TCRdb, only in-frame clones are kept and a portion is missing. The sample has roughly 230,000 clones, approximately 92% seen once. What was sequenced was peripheral blood. The receptors were gathered from a woman aged 40 to 49 who had recovered from COVID-19.

This clone was recorded once. J is TRBJ2-7 and V is TRBV27; D is unclear. This CDR3 has 13 amino acids. V was shortened by 2 bases and J by 3 bases, with 8 bases between the two germline ends. Germline V gene sequence: CDR1 MNHEY, CDR2 SMNVEV (reference sequence). Written as DNA, the CDR3 is TGTGCCAGCAGTTTACAAAGAGACTACGAGCAGTACTTC. Encoded protein: CASSLQRDYEQYF.

The CDR3 is CASSQSPQAVEKLFF. For the CDR3, the DNA is TGTGCCAGCAGCCAAAGTCCACAGGCGGTTGAAAAACTGTTTTTT. The V and J genes are TRBV3-1 (or the pseudogene TRBV3-2) and TRBJ1-4; D is possibly TRBD1 (5 bases). Trimming removed 2 bases from V and 7 bases from J, with 14 bases in between. The CDR3 sequence is 15 residues long. From germline, CDR1 is LGHDT and CDR2 YNNKEL (reference sequence).

The CDR3, as DNA: TGTGCCAGCAGCCTCGGGACAGGGGGCACCGGGGAGCTGTTTTTT. Translating gives CASSLGTGGTGELFF. V and J are TRBV28 and TRBJ2-2, with 11 bases that match TRBD1. The CDR3 has 15 amino acids. Germline values: CDR1 MDHEN, CDR2 SYDVKM. Trimming cost V 6 bases and J 4 bases; bases outside gene matches: 4.

The V gene is TRBV7-2, the J gene TRBJ1-5; a weak D match, TRBD1 (6 bases). Germline lookup yields CDR1 SGHTA and CDR2 FQGNSA. The CDR3 loop spans 14 amino acids. Trimming took off 0 bases at V and 6 bases at J, with 9 bases between the two ends. The DNA for the CDR3 is TGTGCCAGCAGCTTAGCCACAGGGAGTCAGCCCCAGCATTTT. Protein product: CASSLATGSQPQHF.

This clone was found once. This chain links TRBV21-1 with TRBJ1-1; TRBD1 is the table's D call and was not checked against the DNA. TRBV21-1 represents a pseudogene. This CDR3 is built from 12 residues. For the CDR3, the DNA is TGTGCCAGCAGCAACCCCAGGGATGAAGCTTTCTTT. Translated: CASSNPRDEAFF.

The J gene is TRBJ2-7, the V gene TRBV9; D gene unclear. Germline V gene data show CDR1 as SGDLS and CDR2 as YYNGEE. Trimming removed 9 bases from V and 7 bases from J, with 8 bases in between. The CDR3 is 9 amino acids. The CDR3 reads CATHREQYV. The CDR3 nucleotides are TGTGCCACCCATAGAGAGCAGTACGTC.

The chain has TRBV6-2 or TRBV6-3 and TRBJ2-3; D is unclear. The V gene lost 2 bases and the J gene lost 6 bases, with 9 bases spanning the gap. The germline V gene has CDR1 MNHEY and CDR2 SVGEGT. CDR3 length: 13 amino acids. DNA for the CDR3: TGTGCCAGCAGTTACCCGTACTGGGATACGCAGTATTTT. It yields the protein CASSYPYWDTQYF.

Note on this clone: Other DNA sequences of this sample code for an identical CDR3. The chain carries TRBV7-2 and TRBJ2-3, with D tentatively TRBD2 (5 bases). Deletions cut 2 bases from V and 5 bases from J, with 8 bases between. The germline CDR1 and CDR2 sequences are SGHTA and FQGNSA. The CDR3 totals 13 residues. The CDR3 region is CASSLFEGDTQYF. The CDR3 DNA reads as TGTGCCAGCAGCTTATTCGAGGGAGATACGCAGTATTTT.

This sequence joins TRBV5-1 and TRBJ2-5, with D perhaps matching TRBD1 (6 bases). V was cut by 6 bases and J by 2 bases, with 14 bases left in between. Germline V gene data show CDR1 as SGHRS and CDR2 as YFSETQ. This CDR3 contains 14 residues. This chain's CDR3 is CASTTLTGQETQYF. As DNA, the CDR3 is TGCGCCAGCACCACGTTGACAGGTCAAGAGACCCAGTACTTC.

There are many counts of this clone. This specimen includes other DNA sequences encoding the same CDR3. The gene calls are TRBV5-4 and TRBJ2-2, with D perhaps TRBD2 (5 bases). Germline CDR1 reads SGHNT; CDR2 reads YYREEE (reference sequence). V gave up 0 bases and J gave up 1 base, with 7 bases separating them. The CDR3 is 15 amino acids. The CDR3 loop is CASSLGAGNTGELFF. The CDR3, as DNA: TGTGCCAGCAGCTTGGGCGCGGGGAACACCGGGGAGCTGTTTTTT.

This CDR3 is CASSPTVGQGGYGYTF. CDR3 in DNA: TGTGCCAGTAGCCCTACCGTGGGACAGGGAGGCTATGGCTACACCTTC. The chain carries TRBV19 and TRBJ1-2; the match to TRBD1 covers 9 bases. The ends lost 6 bases at V and 4 bases at J; junction bases unmatched: 12. This CDR3 region has 16 residues. CDR1 is LNHDA, CDR2 SQIVND, per germline (reference sequence).

The chain links TRBV7-2 to TRBJ1-5; D gene uncertain. The CDR3 is 12 amino acids. Germline V gene sequence: CDR1 SGHTA, CDR2 FQGNSA. Trimming pared 2 bases from V and 10 bases from J, leaving 9 bases between. This CDR3 is CASSLYEGPQHF. CDR3 in DNA: TGTGCCAGCAGCTTATATGAGGGCCCCCAGCATTTT.

V gene TRBV7-9 combines with J gene TRBJ1-6; D is uncertain. Trimming removed 0 bases at V and 10 bases at J, with 10 bases between. The CDR3 sequence is 14 residues long. Germline CDR1 is SEHNR and CDR2 is FQNEAQ (reference sequence). CDR3 nucleotide sequence: TGTGCCAGCAGCTTAGCGATGCGGAACTCACCCCTCCACTTT. Protein product: CASSLAMRNSPLHF.

This clone came up a few times. V and J are TRBV9 and TRBJ2-7; D is unclear. Trimming removed 3 bases at V and 4 bases at J, with 8 bases between. CDR1 is SGDLS, CDR2 YYNGEE, per germline. CDR3 length: 12 residues. In DNA form, the CDR3 reads TGTGCCAGCAGCGCCGCGCGGTACGAGCAGTACTTC. Its translation: CASSAARYEQYF.

V usage is TRBV2 and J usage is TRBJ1-4; D is unresolved. Germline assignment: CDR1 SNHLY and CDR2 FYNNEI. The CDR3 is made up of 13 amino acids. V dropped 3 bases and J dropped 5 bases, with 7 bases sitting between them. DNA of the CDR3: TGTGCCAGCAGTGATCGTAGCAATGAAAAACTGTTTTTT. The encoded protein is CASSDRSNEKLFF.

The V and J genes are TRBV7-9 and TRBJ2-6; 7 positions match TRBD1. The germline V gene has CDR1 SEHNR and CDR2 FQNEAQ (reference sequence). The CDR3 runs 19 residues. The junction had 17 bases not matched to a gene; V was cut back by 5 bases and J by 4 bases. The CDR3 loop is CASSGDRQGFFPGANVLTF. The CDR3 nucleotides read TGTGCCAGCAGCGGGGATAGACAGGGCTTCTTCCCAGGGGCCAACGTCCTGACTTTC.